The rows below give T cell receptor beta chains drawn from one sample of a study of CD8+ T cells in alopecia areata. The protocol was immunoSEQ multiplex PCR, while the TCRdb copy is restricted to in-frame clones and leaves out a portion. The top ten clones hold approximately 18% of a sample with 100,000 to 150,000 clones, almost 50% of them seen once. This material consisted of CD8+ T cells sorted from blood, taken at week 0. The receptors derive from a human donor with alopecia areata. Each CDR3 is given with its conserved first and last residue. Clone size is not always given. Where it is, it says once, few, many or a class for expanded clones.

abundance	j_gene	v_gene	CDR3aa
medium-sized	TRBJ2-6	TRBV14	CASSQWRGAPHSGANVLTF
-	TRBJ2-3	TRBV30	CAWSLAGITDTQYF
-	TRBJ1-4	TRBV6-5	CASSQRQNLNEKLFF
-	TRBJ2-1	TRBV7-2	CAIRRQEHYNEQFF
-	TRBJ2-7	TRBV7-9	CASSFYPGQGAHEQYF
-	TRBJ1-1	TRBV4-1	CASSRSGGGTEAFF
few	TRBJ2-2	TRBV13	CASSLLSRTINTGELFF
-	TRBJ1-2	TRBV29-1	CSVAGGELPLNYGYTF
-	TRBJ2-7	TRBV15	CATSRENSYEQYF
-	TRBJ1-5	TRBV27	CASSLRGPNQPQHF
-	TRBJ2-7	TRBV2	CASSEAAGSSEQYF
few	TRBJ1-1	TRBV5-5	CASSDHTNTEAFF
few	TRBJ2-3	TRBV28	CASSYPDRTDTQYF
few	TRBJ2-6	TRBV18	CASSPISGANVLTF
-	TRBJ1-4	TRBV5-1	CASSPGTVGEKLFF
few	TRBJ2-7	TRBV6-5	CASRLRQGLYDEQYF
-	TRBJ1-5	TRBV5-1	CASSLDGRNQPQHF
-	TRBJ1-2	TRBV6-5	CASSYGTGENDGYTF
few	TRBJ2-3	TRBV6-6	CASSPTLAPEYF
few	TRBJ1-2	TRBV7-9	CASSGGSYGYTF
-	TRBJ2-2	TRBV29-1	CSGLTSGGYTGELFF
-	TRBJ2-1	TRBV11-1	CASSSPTLTSGGAYNEQFF
-	TRBJ1-2	TRBV27	CASSDRQANYGYTF
-	TRBJ2-2	TRBV30	CAWSVAGPGELFF
-	TRBJ2-7	TRBV28	CASRLRGSGSSYEQYF
-	TRBJ1-1	TRBV5-4	CASRGEGREAFF
-	TRBJ2-3	TRBV5-1	CASSAIGPHWADTQYF
-	TRBJ2-7	TRBV5-6	CASSSDRAYEQYF
-	TRBJ2-5	TRBV29-1	CSVEVWDTQETQYF
-	TRBJ2-5	TRBV27	CASSPGSRTQYF
few	TRBJ2-3	TRBV30	CAWSRTPDTQYF
few	TRBJ2-7	TRBV29-1	CSVLSNYEQYF